In its sample, the clone carrying this T cell receptor (beta chain) was seen many times. Building the TCR beta libraries relied on iRepertoire HTBI primers, and CDR3 regions underwent Arm-PCR. MiXCR, run by TCRdb on the multiplex PCR reads, gives a single entry per CDR3 protein. The data contain more than 350,000 distinct CDR3 sequences, 21% of them singletons. This sample stems from a study of regulatory T cells in long-lasting Graves disease. Time point in this sample: persistent/refractory GD, antithyroid drugs over 5 years with positive TRAb. Extracted PBMC RNA gave rise to the TCR library. Nine milliliters of peripheral blood were drawn into EDTA tubes. V was trimmed by 4 bases and J by 5 bases, leaving 14 bases between them. The CDR3 consists of 15 residues. Germline loops: CDR1 SEHNR, CDR2 FQNEAQ (reference sequence).

This sample comprised peripheral blood mononuclear cells (PBMCs), obtained when the disease was refractory, from a patient treated with antithyroid drugs. The genes are TRBV7-9 and TRBJ2-2; either TRBD1 or TRBD2 may fit D (6 bases each). This sequence originates from a female donor with Graves disease. The CDR3 spells CASSSRGGGTGELFF. For the CDR3, the DNA is TGTGCCAGCAGCTCGCGAGGAGGGGGGACCGGGGAGCTGTTTTTT.